This entry features one TCR beta chain sequence. Its antigen is undetermined. The sample is drawn from a study of OX40 agonist ivuxolimab in advanced cancers. Overall study context: Cancers in dose escalation were hepatocellular, melanoma, renal cell and head and neck.

Assay: immunoSEQ multiplex PCR; the TCRdb copy retains only in-frame clones and omits some. The sample has roughly 20,000 clones, 75% to 85% seen once; the top ten hold roughly 20%. General study results and limits: Averaged across samples, CD8+ T cells carried more expanded clones than CD4+ did.

The sample in question was CD4+ or CD8+ T cells sorted from blood, obtained in a trial of the OX40 agonist ivuxolimab. This sequence originates from an adult with an advanced solid tumor such as melanoma, head and neck, liver or kidney cancer.

The CDR3 loop is CASSYHGTGYEQYF. CDR3 bases: TGTGCCAGCAGTTATCACGGGACAGGCTACGAGCAGTACTTC. The V gene is TRBV27, the J gene TRBJ2-7, with 8 nucleotides matching TRBD1. The CDR3 is 14 amino acids. V dropped 4 bases and J dropped 3; count of bases not matched to a gene: 5. The V gene's germline CDR1 is MNHEY and CDR2 SMNVEV (reference sequence).